One and the same sample provided the 6 T cell receptor beta chains below, sequenced in a study of tumor and adjacent non-tumor tissue in lung cancer. TCRbeta libraries were built with three rounds of nested PCR, modified from ARM-PCR. TCRdb independently ran MiXCR on the multiplex PCR reads; one entry per CDR3 protein. Here the sample spans approximately 120,000 distinct CDR3 sequences, 60% to 80% being singletons. The template was RNA from unsorted bulk tissue. Distant lung tissue was collected more than 3 cm away from the tumor edge. The sequencing input was distant non-tumor lung tissue. The receptors shown here come from a man between 60 and 70 years old with non-small cell lung cancer.

In the case of this clonotype: Without the conserved terminal phenylalanine or tryptophan, this CDR3 likely stems from a read error. This chain joins TRBV6-6 and TRBJ2-7; D call uncertain. Germline-derived CDR1 and CDR2 are MNHNY and SVGAGI (reference sequence). The CDR3 has 13 amino acids. The CDR3 sequence: CAGSFKNSYEQYL. CDR3 nucleotide sequence: TGTGCCGGCAGTTTCAAGAACTCCTACGAGCAGTACTTA.

This clonotype was seen a single time. The chain employs TRBV29-1 and TRBJ2-7, with D perhaps TRBD2 (6 bases). The CDR3 extends over 12 amino acids. Trimming stripped 6 bases from V and 7 bases from J, with 16 bases between. Per germline, CDR1 SQVTM and CDR2 ANQGSEA. CDR3 in DNA: TGCAGCGTCAAGCCTCCTGCGGGAGAGCAGTACTTC. This sequence encodes CSVKPPAGEQYF.

Points on this clonotype: One end of the junction is discordant with germline, which a read error may explain. The chain is built from TRBV6-5 and TRBJ2-3; TRBD2 aligns across 7 bases. CDR1 is MNHEY, CDR2 SVGAGI, per germline. The length of the CDR3 is 16 residues. The CDR3 loop is CASSYYQWEGRDTQYF. The CDR3 DNA follows: TGTGCTAGCAGTTACTACCAGTGGGAGGGCCGAGATACGCAGTATTTT.

With regard to this clonotype: The junction departs from germline at one end; a sequencing error may be responsible. The gene calls are TRBV4-1 and TRBJ2-5; D is perhaps TRBD1 (6 bases). The CDR3 totals 16 residues. From germline, CDR1 is MGHRA and CDR2 YSYEKL. CDR3 in DNA: TGCGCCAGCAGCATCTACTACGGGACAAACAGGGAGACCCGGTACTTC. Amino acids: CASSIYYGTNRETRYF.

Comments on this clonotype: The CDR3 end shows no conserved phenylalanine or tryptophan, and so a read error is likely. The genes are TRBV11-1 and TRBJ2-4; 8 nucleotides agree with TRBD1. This CDR3 is 13 amino acids long. Germline V gene lookup returns CDR1 SGHAT and CDR2 FQDESV (reference sequence). CDR3 region: CTSSLAGGNIQYY. The CDR3 nucleotides are TGTACCAGCAGCTTGGCAGGGGGCAACATTCAGTACTAC.

At least ten counts were recorded for this clonotype. The chain joins TRBV20-1 to TRBJ1-6, with 7 nucleotides matching TRBD1. The J segment lost 9 bases and the V segment lost 3 bases, leaving 11 bases of the junction unmatched. The CDR3 has 15 amino acids. CDR1 and CDR2 (germline): DFQATT, SNEGSKA (reference sequence). CDR3 coding DNA: TGCAGTGCTAGCCGACAGGGCAGGGTGCTTTCACCCCTCCACTTT. This encodes CSASRQGRVLSPLHF.